The 17 T cell receptor beta chains below come from one sample, sequenced in a study of regulatory T cells in long-lasting Graves disease. The time point: newly diagnosed GD, antithyroid drugs for less than 3 months. Preparation of the TCR library used RNA extracted from PBMCs. Combining iRepertoire HTBI primers with Arm-PCR of CDR3 regions, the authors built TCR beta libraries. MiXCR, run by TCRdb on the multiplex PCR reads, gives a single entry per CDR3 protein. This sample has 350,000 to 500,000 distinct CDR3 sequences, with 14% found just once. These data also formed part of another study, on T cells in Graves' hyperthyroidism and ophthalmopathy.

The source material was peripheral blood mononuclear cells (PBMCs), sampled at new diagnosis, from a patient treated with antithyroid drugs. Receptors were obtained from a woman in her fifties or sixties with Graves disease.

The DNA of the CDR3 is TGCGCCAGCAGCTCACGGTTGGCGGGAGCGGGGGAGACCCAGTACTTC. It yields the protein CASSSRLAGAGETQYF. The chain combines TRBV5-1 with TRBJ2-5, with TRBD2 matching over 7 bases. The ends lost 3 bases at V and 5 bases at J; junction bases unmatched: 13. This CDR3 has 16 residues. Germline loops: CDR1 SGHRS, CDR2 YFSETQ.

This clonotype occurred a few times. Lacking the conserved final phenylalanine or tryptophan, this CDR3 likely reflects a read error. The V and J genes are TRBV5-6 and TRBJ1-1, with D maybe TRBD1 (5 bases). CDR3 length equals 15 residues. The V end was cut by 7 bases, the J end by 1 base, with 17 bases between. Germline CDR1 is SGHDT and CDR2 is YYEEEE. The CDR3 spells CASFTGGHRNTEAFS. The CDR3 DNA reads TGTGCCAGCTTTACCGGAGGACATCGGAACACTGAAGCTTTCTCT.

This clonotype was seen repeatedly, ten times or more. The gene calls are TRBV11-2 and TRBJ2-4, with TRBD2 matching 10 bases. V gave up 5 bases and J gave up 4 bases; unmatched junction bases: 17. Looked up from germline, CDR1 is SGHAT and CDR2 is FQNNGV. The CDR3 loop spans 19 amino acids. CDR3 amino acids: CASSLSPLSGRRGKNIQYF. The CDR3 bases are TGTGCCAGCAGCCTAAGCCCACTTAGCGGGAGGAGGGGTAAAAACATTCAGTACTTC. Full variable domain (outside the CDR3, taken from reference TRBV11-2 and TRBJ2-4): EAGVAQSPRYKIIEKRQSVAFWCNPISGHATLYWYQQILGQGPKLLIQFQNNGVVDDSQLPKDRFSAERLKGVDSTLKIQPAKLEDSAVYLCASSLSPLSGRRGKNIQYFGAGTRLSVL.

CDR3 DNA: TGTGCCAGCACCCAGGGCCTTGCGTATCAGCCCCAGCATTTT. The encoded protein is CASTQGLAYQPQHF. The V gene is TRBV28, the J gene TRBJ1-5, with D possibly matching TRBD1 (5 bases). V lost 7 bases, J lost 5 bases, and 15 bases lay in between. This CDR3 is 14 amino acids long. The germline V gene encodes CDR1 MDHEN and CDR2 SYDVKM.

The chain recombines TRBV5-1 with TRBJ2-1; 9 positions agree with TRBD2. Germline V gene data show CDR1 as SGHRS and CDR2 as YFSETQ. The CDR3 has 16 residues. V lost 0 bases and J lost 15; bases outside the gene matches: 16. This CDR3 is CASSLGGASGTLEGFF. The CDR3 bases are TGCGCCAGCAGCTTGGGGGGGGCTAGCGGGACCCTTGAGGGGTTCTTC.

In this sample, this clonotype turned up a few times. The chain couples TRBV4-1 to TRBJ2-1; D unclear. The J call could be wrong; TRBJ2-5 is a better fit for the DNA end. The CDR3 sequence is 15 residues long. Germline values: CDR1 MGHRA, CDR2 YSYEKL. CDR3 amino acids: CASSPFLVTQETQYF. In nucleotides, the CDR3 is TGCGCCAGCAGCCCGTTCCTAGTTACCCAAGAGACCCAGTACTTC.

This clonotype was observed many times. The rearrangement joins TRBV2 to TRBJ2-7; 8 bases match TRBD2. Germline-derived CDR1 and CDR2 are SNHLY and FYNNEI. CDR3 length equals 14 residues. J gave up 3 bases and V 8 bases, and 9 bases lay outside the gene matches. CDR3 nucleotides: TGTGCCAGCGCTAAGTCCGGGACTAGCTACGAGCAGTACTTC. Translated, it gives CASAKSGTSYEQYF.

The rearrangement links TRBV6-1 to TRBJ2-1; D unclear. The CDR3 totals 12 residues. V was pared by 7 bases and J by 6 bases, with 10 bases between. In germline, CDR1 is MNHNS, CDR2 SASEGT. The DNA for the CDR3 is TGTGCCAGCACCTCAATCCCCAATGAGCAGTTCTTC. This codes for CASTSIPNEQFF.

This clonotype was seen many times. The chain joins TRBV7-2 to TRBJ2-1, with TRBD1 as a possible D gene (6 bases). From germline, CDR1 is SGHTA and CDR2 FQGNSA. Between the trimmed V and J ends, which lost 4 bases and 4 bases, there was a span of 17 bases. This CDR3 has 16 residues. CDR3 DNA: TGTGCCAGCAGCTCACGGGCTACCCAGGGGTACAATGAGCAGTTCTTC. Translating it yields CASSSRATQGYNEQFF.

This chain joins TRBV6-5 and TRBJ2-7, with 7 bases aligning to TRBD1. The germline V gene encodes CDR1 MNHEY and CDR2 SVGAGI. Trimming at V came to 4 bases and at J to 2 bases, leaving 8 bases not matched to a gene. There are 15 residues in the CDR3. In DNA form, the CDR3 reads TGTGCCAGCAGTTCCGGGACAGTCGTCGCCTACGAGCAGTACTTC. Its protein product is CASSSGTVVAYEQYF.

The CDR3 spells CSVEGKRAGGPGANVLTF. The CDR3 coding sequence is TGCAGCGTTGAAGGAAAAAGAGCAGGGGGGCCTGGGGCCAACGTCCTGACTTTC. The chain couples TRBV29-1 to TRBJ2-6, with a weak D call TRBD1 (7 bases). The CDR3 is 18 amino acids. CDR1 is SQVTM, CDR2 ANQGSEA, per germline. Trimming pared 1 base from V and 2 bases from J, leaving 18 bases between.

This clonotype turned up a few times. The chain joins TRBV29-1 to TRBJ1-2; possibly TRBD1 for D (6 bases). The length of the CDR3 is 16 residues. Looked up from germline, CDR1 is SQVTM and CDR2 is ANQGSEA. V lost 0 bases to trimming and J lost 5 bases, with 19 bases between them. CDR3 region: CSVEDLGGGAMYGYTF. For the CDR3, the DNA is TGCAGCGTTGAAGATCTGGGGGGGGGGGCGATGTATGGCTACACCTTC.

This clonotype was observed many times. V usage is TRBV5-4 and J usage is TRBJ2-3, with D perhaps matching TRBD2 (6 bases). The CDR3 runs 15 residues. V dropped 2 bases and J dropped 3 bases, with 13 bases sitting between them. In germline, CDR1 is SGHNT, CDR2 YYREEE (reference sequence). The CDR3: CASSFMGGTTDTQYF. As DNA, the CDR3 is TGTGCCAGCAGCTTCATGGGCGGGACGACAGATACGCAGTATTTT.

This clonotype was observed a handful of times. The chain combines TRBV7-3 with TRBJ1-3, with no clear D. Germline values: CDR1 SGHTA, CDR2 FQGTGA. The CDR3 totals 14 residues. The V end was cut by 4 bases, the J end by 3 bases, with 10 bases between. For the CDR3, the DNA is TGTGCCAGCAGCTCGGAGACGAGTGGAAACACCATATATTTT. This translates into CASSSETSGNTIYF.

This clonotype has ten or more counts. The V and J genes are TRBV5-1 and TRBJ2-5; D remains ambiguous. V was shortened by 6 bases and J by 1 base, with 10 bases between the two germline ends. This CDR3 has 13 amino acids. Looked up from germline, CDR1 is SGHRS and CDR2 is YFSETQ. This CDR3 is CASTTGGQETQYF. The DNA for the CDR3 is TGCGCCAGCACCACCGGTGGCCAAGAGACCCAGTACTTC.

Ten or more counts support this clonotype. V usage is TRBV6-5 and J usage is TRBJ2-7, with D possibly being TRBD2 (6 bases). CDR1 MNHEY and CDR2 SVGAGI come from the germline V gene. Deletions cut 0 bases from V and 3 bases from J, with 15 bases between. The CDR3 has 16 amino acids. CDR3 residues: CASSYSSALALYEQYF. CDR3 nucleotide sequence: TGTGCCAGCAGTTACTCGAGTGCACTAGCCCTCTACGAGCAGTACTTC.

This clonotype has at least ten counts. V usage is TRBV11-2 and J usage is TRBJ2-7; perhaps D is TRBD1 or TRBD2 (5 bases each). CDR1 is SGHAT and CDR2 is FQNNGV in the germline V gene. CDR3 length: 15 amino acids. The germline V and J ends were trimmed by 4 bases and 3 bases, with 16 bases remaining between them. The CDR3 loop is CASSSRDASIYEQYF. The DNA for the CDR3 is TGTGCCAGCAGCTCGAGGGACGCATCCATCTACGAGCAGTACTTC.